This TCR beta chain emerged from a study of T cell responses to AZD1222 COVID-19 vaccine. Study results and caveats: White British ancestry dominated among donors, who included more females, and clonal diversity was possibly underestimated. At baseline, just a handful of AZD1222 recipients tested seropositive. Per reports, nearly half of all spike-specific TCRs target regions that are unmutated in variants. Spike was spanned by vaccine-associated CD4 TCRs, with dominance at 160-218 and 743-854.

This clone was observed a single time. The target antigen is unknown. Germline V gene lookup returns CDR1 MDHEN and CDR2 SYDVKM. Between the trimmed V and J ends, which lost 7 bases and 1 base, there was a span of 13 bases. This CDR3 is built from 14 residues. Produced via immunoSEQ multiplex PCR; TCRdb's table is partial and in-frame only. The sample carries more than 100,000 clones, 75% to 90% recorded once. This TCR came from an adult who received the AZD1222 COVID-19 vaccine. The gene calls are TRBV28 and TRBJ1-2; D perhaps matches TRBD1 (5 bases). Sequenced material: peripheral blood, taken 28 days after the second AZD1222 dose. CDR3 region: CASKVGGGNYGYTF. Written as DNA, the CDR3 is TGTGCCAGCAAGGTGGGGGGTGGTAACTATGGCTACACCTTC.